This T cell receptor beta chain was recovered during a study of T-cell memory formation after mild COVID-19 (dated by TCRdb to the early 2020s). At the level of the whole study: TCR sequence clusters from the two donors were found to be largely donor specific. T-cell clones expanding and contracting after mild COVID-19 in two donors were tracked by longitudinal TCRalpha and TCRbeta repertoire sequencing. Two young, previously healthy adult volunteers made up the cohort, one male and one female. The research as a whole found: Clones contracting from day 15 to 85 had balanced CD4/CD8 phenotypes, while a second wave expanding from day 15 to 37 was biased towards CD4+. SARS-CoV-2 specificity of the second-wave clones peaking on day 37 was not confirmed. Some responding clones were found in pre-infection memory, which suggests that pre-existing cross-reactive memory T cells took part in the SARS-CoV-2 response. Only two mild cases were covered by the study, and larger cohorts that include severe cases with pre-infection samples were considered necessary. Contracting CD4+ clones turned up mainly in the CM and EM memory subsets, whereas EMRA was where CD8+ clones were enriched.

This clonotype has just a few counts. No cognate antigen has been identified for it. No much larger clone is present one base from it, and per-base qualities are unavailable. The germline V gene (reference sequence) provides CDR1 SEHNR and CDR2 FQNEAQ. Counted from cysteine to phenylalanine, this CDR3 has 14 amino acids. Here the CDR3 DNA is all that survives: 42 bases in frame from base 1. Compared with germline, V lacks 6 bases and J lacks 3 bases; bases without a gene match: 3. Ficoll-Paque density gradient centrifugation was used to isolate PBMCs. The data were produced on an Illumina NovaSeq 6000. TCRalpha and TCRbeta cDNA libraries were constructed by 5'RACE with constant-segment primers, with sample barcodes and unique molecular identifiers being introduced. Trizol reagent was used to extract RNA from every sample. The libraries were amplified in two PCR steps, and the second step added a second sample barcode and Illumina TruSeq adapters. Libraries were sequenced on an Illumina NovaSeq with 2 x 150 bp paired-end reads. On the study's bioinformatics: The reads were demultiplexed and collapsed into UMI-guided consensus sequences using migec v1.2.7. Using mixcr v2.1.11, UMI consensuses were aligned to TRA and TRB V and J templates and then assembled into clonotypes. Clonotypes were classified as expanded or contracted when called significant by both edgeR and NoisET, with noise models trained on biological replicates. For edgeR calls, a false discovery rate-adjusted p below 0.01 and a log2 fold-change threshold of 1 were applied. PCA with hierarchical clustering of max-normalized trajectories of the 1000 most abundant clonotypes was used as exploratory dynamics analysis. The CD4 or CD8 phenotype of responding clones was assigned using the separately sequenced CD4+ and CD8+ repertoires. The public reads were quality trimmed at Q25 with fastp and then assembled into clones with MiXCR by TCRdb, keeping productive beta chains. Each CDR3 protein gets just one entry, which takes the most common genes and DNA from the rows behind it. TCRdb's processing, not the study's, gives the V and J calls here. The sample table lists about 560,000 distinct CDR3 sequences, less than 25% of them with a count of one. Approximately 8.4% of the sample is taken by the ten largest.

What was sequenced was PBMCs or a T cell subset sorted from them (not recorded which). The sequence came from an adult woman who had mild COVID-19 (a few samples of this study predate the infection). The sample titles of this study are shuffled in the database, so cell type and time point are left out; the donor was told from shared clones. Recombination linked TRBV7-9 to TRBJ2-1; 9 of the junction bases match TRBD1. CDR3 sequence: CASRRTGDYNEQFF. The nucleotide sequence reads TGTGCCAGCAGACGGACAGGGGACTACAATGAGCAGTTCTTC.